The 29 T cell receptor beta chains presented below share a single source sample, sequenced in a study of T cell responses to AZD1222 COVID-19 vaccine. Data came from immunoSEQ multiplex PCR; TCRdb stores just in-frame clones and leaves some out. The data show approximately 140,000 clones, approximately 93% seen once. Sequencing used peripheral blood, obtained on day 0 of AZD1222 vaccination. All receptors come from an adult in good health.

The chain recombines TRBV5-5 with TRBJ1-4; maybe TRBD1 (6 bases). V was shortened by 3 bases and J by 6 bases, with 9 bases between the two germline ends. The CDR3 consists of 13 residues. CDR1 is SGHKS and CDR2 is YYEKEE in the germline V gene (reference sequence). The CDR3 spells CASSSSGDEKLFF. For the CDR3, the DNA is TGTGCCAGCAGCTCCTCAGGGGATGAAAAACTGTTTTTT.

This chain uses TRBV9 with TRBJ2-3; 7 bases line up with TRBD1. Unmatched junction bases numbered 11, after V lost 6 bases and J lost 4 bases. Per the germline V gene, CDR1 is SGDLS and CDR2 is YYNGEE. CDR3 length: 15 amino acids. CDR3 amino acids: CASTRTGNGADTQYF. The CDR3 nucleotides are TGTGCCAGCACCCGGACAGGAAACGGAGCAGATACGCAGTATTTT. Full variable domain (rest looked up from reference TRBV9 and TRBJ2-3): DSGVTQTPKHLITATGQRVTLRCSPRSGDLSVYWYQQSLDQGLQFLIQYYNGEERAKGNILERFSAQQFPDLHSELNLSSLELGDSALYFCASTRTGNGADTQYFGPGTRLTVL.

The CDR3 region is CASSHSTDFFEQYF. The CDR3, as DNA: TGCGCCAGCAGCCACTCCACGGACTTCTTCGAGCAGTACTTC. The chain combines TRBV4-1 with TRBJ2-7, with D perhaps TRBD2 (5 bases). Germline values: CDR1 MGHRA, CDR2 YSYEKL. There are 14 residues in the CDR3. The germline V and J ends were trimmed by 3 bases and 6 bases, with 15 bases remaining between them.

The chain combines TRBV4-1 with TRBJ1-3; D gene uncertain. Trimming shortened V by 2 bases and J by 0 bases, and 2 bases separated the two germline ends. Looked up from germline, CDR1 is MGHRA and CDR2 is YSYEKL. The CDR3 is made up of 13 amino acids. The CDR3 loop is CASSQRSGNTIYF. CDR3 in DNA: TGCGCCAGCAGCCAACGCTCTGGAAACACCATATATTTT.

V and J are TRBV18 and TRBJ2-1, with 8 bases that match TRBD2. The CDR3 has 15 amino acids. V lost 1 base to trimming and J lost 4 bases; unmatched junction nucleotides: 3. Germline V gives CDR1 KGHSH, CDR2 LQKENI. The CDR3 sequence is CASSPLAGIYNEQFF. In DNA, the CDR3 is TGTGCCAGCTCACCACTAGCGGGAATTTACAATGAGCAGTTCTTC. Drawing the rest from reference TRBV18 and TRBJ2-1, the complete variable domain is NAGVMQNPRHLVRRRGQEARLRCSPMKGHSHVYWYRQLPEEGLKFMVYLQKENIIDESGMPKERFSAEFPKEGPSILRIQQVVRGDSAAYFCASSPLAGIYNEQFFGPGTRLTVL.

V is TRBV6-5 and J is TRBJ2-7; 7 positions agree with TRBD1. The CDR3 sequence is 16 residues long. V lost 0 bases, J lost 5 bases, and 10 bases stayed unmatched. Germline V CDR1 and CDR2: MNHEY, SVGAGI. The CDR3: CASSYSWDRIPDEQYF. In nucleotides, the CDR3 is TGTGCCAGCAGTTACTCTTGGGACAGAATCCCCGACGAGCAGTACTTC.

This clone showed up just once. The CDR3 region is CASSLSPAELNTGELFF. In DNA form, the CDR3 reads TGTGCCAGCAGCTTAAGTCCGGCAGAACTTAACACCGGGGAGCTGTTTTTT. J is TRBJ2-2 and V is TRBV7-3; D remains ambiguous. CDR1 and CDR2 from the germline V gene are SGHTA and FQGTGA. The V gene lost 1 base and the J gene lost 2 bases, with 14 bases spanning the gap. The CDR3 spans 17 residues.

V usage is TRBV2 and J usage is TRBJ2-7; the D is unclear. CDR3 length: 12 residues. From germline, CDR1 is SNHLY and CDR2 FYNNEI. V was shortened by 3 bases and J by 4 bases, with 7 bases between the two germline ends. The CDR3 is CASSDDDYEQYF. The CDR3 DNA reads TGTGCCAGCAGTGATGACGATTACGAGCAGTACTTC.

CDR3 protein: CASSIRETQYF. In DNA form, the CDR3 reads TGCGCCAGCAGCATAAGGGAGACCCAGTACTTC. This chain connects TRBV5-1 to TRBJ2-5; D call uncertain. The ends were cut back, 4 bases at V and 5 bases at J, with 6 bases in the middle. The CDR3 has 11 amino acids. Germline V gives CDR1 SGHRS, CDR2 YFSETQ. The full variable domain, in which reference TRBV5-1 and TRBJ2-5 provide the parts outside the CDR3, is KAGVTQTPRYLIKTRGQQVTLSCSPISGHRSVSWYQQTPGQGLQFLFEYFSETQRNKGNFPGRFSGRQFSNSRSEMNVSTLELGDSALYLCASSIRETQYFGPGTRLLVL.

V usage is TRBV29-1 and J usage is TRBJ2-5; D remains ambiguous. Germline V gene sequence: CDR1 SQVTM, CDR2 ANQGSEA. The CDR3 spans 10 residues. V lost 4 bases and J 5 bases, leaving 5 bases between the germline ends. DNA for the CDR3: TGCAGCGTTGTTCGGGAGACCCAGTACTTC. Translated, it gives CSVVRETQYF.

This chain joins TRBV29-1 and TRBJ1-5; TRBD1 matches 10 bases. Trimming took 7 bases from V and 2 from J; bases not matched to a gene: 2. Germline V gene sequence: CDR1 SQVTM, CDR2 ANQGSEA. The CDR3 is 13 amino acids. The CDR3 protein is CSAGTGGNQPQHF. DNA for the CDR3: TGCAGCGCAGGGACAGGGGGCAATCAGCCCCAGCATTTT.

The V and J genes are TRBV18 and TRBJ1-4; D gene uncertain. Trimming left V 6 bases short and J 0 bases short, with 11 bases between. Germline values: CDR1 KGHSH, CDR2 LQKENI. There are 15 residues in the CDR3. The DNA of the CDR3 is TGTGCCAGCTCGCTGAAGGGTGCAACTAATGAAAAACTGTTTTTT. This gives the protein CASSLKGATNEKLFF.

V gene TRBV20-1 combines with J gene TRBJ2-1; 8 bases line up with TRBD2. Per germline, CDR1 DFQATT and CDR2 SNEGSKA (reference sequence). V shed 3 bases and J 10 bases; nucleotides not matched to a gene: 11. The CDR3 covers 14 residues. For the CDR3, the DNA is TGCAGTGCTAGTGACTCCGGGGGGGCACGGGAGCAGTTCTTC. Translation: CSASDSGGAREQFF.

The V call is TRBV19, the J call TRBJ1-1; D uncertain. CDR1 is LNHDA and CDR2 is SQIVND in the germline V gene (reference sequence). V shed 7 bases and J shed 1 base, with 4 bases lying between them. This CDR3 region has 11 residues. CDR3 loop: CASMGNTEAFF. The CDR3 DNA sequence: TGTGCCAGTATGGGGAACACTGAAGCTTTCTTT. Together with reference TRBV19 and TRBJ1-1, the CDR3 gives the full variable domain: DGGITQSPKYLFRKEGQNVTLSCEQNLNHDAMYWYRQDPGQGLRLIYYSQIVNDFQKGDIAEGYSVSREKKESFPLTVTSAQKNPTAFYLCASMGNTEAFFGQGTRLTVV.

The rearrangement links TRBV24-1 to TRBJ2-2; D perhaps matches TRBD1 (5 bases). The length of the CDR3 is 12 residues. The V gene lost 7 bases and the J gene lost 5 bases, with 7 bases spanning the gap. Germline lookup yields CDR1 KGHDR and CDR2 SFDVKD. CDR3 DNA sequence: TGTGCCACCAGGGACAAGACCGGGGAGCTGTTTTTT. Protein: CATRDKTGELFF.

The J gene is TRBJ1-1, the V gene TRBV7-2; D gene ambiguous. From germline, CDR1 is SGHTA and CDR2 FQGNSA. V lost 3 bases and J lost 3, with 5 bases in between. The CDR3 sequence is 12 residues long. The CDR3 DNA reads TGTGCCAGCAGCTTTTTTGACACTGAAGCTTTCTTT. Encoded protein: CASSFFDTEAFF.

CDR3: CASSPSYNEQFF. The CDR3 bases are TGTGCCAGCAGTCCTAGCTACAATGAGCAGTTCTTC. The V gene is TRBV3-1 (or the pseudogene TRBV3-2), the J gene TRBJ2-1; D gene ambiguous. The CDR3 spans 12 residues. Trimming pared 6 bases from V and 3 bases from J, leaving 6 bases between. Germline V lookup: CDR1 LGHDT, CDR2 YNNKEL (reference sequence).

This sequence joins TRBV5-1 and TRBJ2-3; D is unresolved. The ends were cut back, 5 bases at V and 0 bases at J, with 7 bases in the middle. This CDR3 contains 13 residues. Germline-derived CDR1 and CDR2 are SGHRS and YFSETQ. CDR3 in amino acids: CASREPSTDTQYF. The CDR3 bases are TGCGCCAGCAGGGAACCTAGCACAGATACGCAGTATTTT.

V gene TRBV28 combines with J gene TRBJ1-3; D is ambiguous. The germline CDR1 and CDR2 sequences are MDHEN and SYDVKM. The germline V and J ends were trimmed by 4 bases and 0 bases, with 7 bases remaining between them. This CDR3 is built from 14 residues. CDR3 amino acids: CASSSPSSGNTIYF. CDR3 sequence (DNA): TGTGCCAGCAGTTCCCCCAGCTCTGGAAACACCATATATTTT.

This rearrangement joins TRBV2 to TRBJ1-1; D unresolved. Germline-derived CDR1 and CDR2 are SNHLY and FYNNEI. Trimming shortened V by 6 bases and J by 3 bases, and 11 bases separated the two germline ends. The CDR3 loop spans 13 amino acids. DNA of the CDR3: TGTGCCAGCAGCGCCCCTGGGGACACTGAAGCTTTCTTT. Amino acids: CASSAPGDTEAFF.

The V call is TRBV5-1, the J call TRBJ2-3; D is ambiguous. The V gene's germline CDR1 is SGHRS and CDR2 YFSETQ. Trimming shortened V by 4 bases and J by 1 base, and 10 bases separated the two germline ends. This CDR3 region has 14 residues. The CDR3 spells CASSLTLGTDTQYF. As DNA, the CDR3 is TGCGCCAGCAGCCTAACCCTGGGCACAGATACGCAGTATTTT. Using reference TRBV5-1 and TRBJ2-3 for the parts outside the CDR3, the full variable domain is KAGVTQTPRYLIKTRGQQVTLSCSPISGHRSVSWYQQTPGQGLQFLFEYFSETQRNKGNFPGRFSGRQFSNSRSEMNVSTLELGDSALYLCASSLTLGTDTQYFGPGTRLTVL.

J is TRBJ2-7 and V is TRBV12-3 or TRBV12-4; 8 nucleotides agree with TRBD1. Trimming at V came to 8 bases and at J to 0 bases, leaving 3 bases not matched to a gene. There are 13 residues in the CDR3. Here the CDR3 DNA reads TGTGCCAGCTCCGGACAGGGCTCCTACGAGCAGTACTTC. Protein product: CASSGQGSYEQYF.

The chain recombines TRBV28 with TRBJ1-6; D call uncertain. The V gene lost 3 bases and the J gene lost 9 bases, with 6 bases spanning the gap. Germline V lookup: CDR1 MDHEN, CDR2 SYDVKM. This CDR3 has 12 amino acids. The CDR3 bases are TGTGCCAGCAGTTTTTATGGTTCACCCCTCCACTTT. Protein sequence: CASSFYGSPLHF.

The chain couples TRBV7-8 to TRBJ1-2; no reliable D call. The CDR3 totals 14 residues. V lost 1 base to trimming and J lost 4 bases, with 10 bases between them. Per the germline V gene, CDR1 is SGHVS and CDR2 is FQNEAQ. Written as DNA, the CDR3 is TGTGCCAGCAGCTTAGGAGGACTTACCTATGGCTACACCTTC. Translated, it gives CASSLGGLTYGYTF.

The V call is TRBV4-2, the J call TRBJ2-3, with TRBD2 identical over 10 bases. Per germline, CDR1 LGHNA and CDR2 YNFKEQ. CDR3 length: 17 residues. V lost 0 bases, J lost 2 bases, and 5 bases stayed unmatched. The CDR3 loop is CASSQESGRVLTDTQYF. The CDR3 nucleotides read TGTGCCAGCAGCCAAGAGAGCGGGAGGGTCCTCACAGATACGCAGTATTTT.

The CDR3 reads CASSYYVSVKLFF. CDR3 DNA: TGTGCCAGCAGTTACTACGTCTCGGTAAAACTGTTTTTT. The rearrangement uses TRBV6-2 or TRBV6-3 and TRBJ1-4, with D unclear. Germline V gene data show CDR1 as MNHEY and CDR2 as SVGEGT. Trimming took 1 base from V and 10 from J, leaving 10 bases between them. The CDR3 loop spans 13 amino acids.

In nucleotides, the CDR3 is TGTGCCATCAGTGAGGGTGGAGGAGAAAACGGGGAGCTGTTTTTT. It translates to CAISEGGGENGELFF. The chain combines TRBV10-3 with TRBJ2-2; maybe TRBD2 (5 bases). Per the germline V gene, CDR1 is ENHRY and CDR2 is SYGVKD. V lost 2 bases and J 7 bases, leaving 14 bases between the germline ends. The CDR3 runs 15 residues.

This clone was observed once. This CDR3 is CATSRDYEGGELFF. DNA of the CDR3: TGTGCCACCAGCAGAGATTATGAAGGCGGGGAGCTGTTTTTT. V and J are TRBV15 and TRBJ2-2, with unresolved D. Germline CDR1 and CDR2: LNHNV and YYDKDF (reference sequence). V lost 0 bases to trimming and J lost 7 bases, with 9 bases between them. The length of the CDR3 is 14 residues. Drawing the rest from reference TRBV15 and TRBJ2-2, the complete variable domain is DAMVIQNPRYQVTQFGKPVTLSCSQTLNHNVMYWYQQKSSQAPKLLFHYYDKDFNNEADTPDNFQSRRPNTSFCFLDIRSPGLGDTAMYLCATSRDYEGGELFFGEGSRLTVL.

The rearrangement links TRBV6-6 to TRBJ2-4, with D tentatively TRBD2 (6 bases). The germline V gene encodes CDR1 MNHNY and CDR2 SVGAGI (reference sequence). This CDR3 is 15 amino acids long. V lost 5 bases to trimming and J lost 8 bases, with 19 bases between them. This CDR3 reads CASSPRGEARDIQYF. As DNA, the CDR3 is TGTGCCAGCAGTCCTCGCGGGGAGGCGCGGGACATTCAGTACTTC.